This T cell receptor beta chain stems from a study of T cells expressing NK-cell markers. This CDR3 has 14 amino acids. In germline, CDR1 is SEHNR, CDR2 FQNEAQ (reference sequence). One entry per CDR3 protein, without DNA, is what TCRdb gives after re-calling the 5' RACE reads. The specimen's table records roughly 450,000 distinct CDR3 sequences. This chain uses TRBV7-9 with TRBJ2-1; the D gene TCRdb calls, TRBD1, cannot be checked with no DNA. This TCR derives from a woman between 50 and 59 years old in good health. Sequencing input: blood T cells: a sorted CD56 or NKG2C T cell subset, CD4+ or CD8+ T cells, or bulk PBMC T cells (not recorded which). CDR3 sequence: CASSLIQQGILVFF.